This T cell receptor beta chain was retrieved from a study of regulatory T cells in long-lasting Graves disease. Regarding time point: persistent/refractory GD, antithyroid drugs over 5 years with positive TRAb. RNA isolated from PBMCs was used to make the TCR library. Arm-PCR of CDR3 regions with iRepertoire HTBI primers generated TCR beta libraries. TCRdb passed the multiplex PCR reads through MiXCR, listing each CDR3 protein once. This repertoire shows 420,000 or so distinct CDR3 sequences, 23% found once; its top ten account for roughly 28%. The V and J ends lost 1 base and 6 bases respectively, with 6 bases between them. Germline V gene lookup returns CDR1 SEHNR and CDR2 FQNEAQ (reference sequence). The CDR3 runs to 13 residues. Concerning this clonotype itself: It may be a read error: a sequence one base away is much more abundant.

This chain joins TRBV7-9 and TRBJ2-2; D is ambiguous. This material consisted of peripheral blood mononuclear cells (PBMCs), taken when the disease was refractory, from a patient treated with antithyroid drugs. This receptor was taken from a female donor with Graves disease. The DNA of the CDR3 is TGTGCCAGCAGCTTAGGTGTCGCCGGGGAGCTGTTTTTT. This codes for CASSLGVAGELFF.